This T cell receptor (beta chain) originates from a study of cytotoxic CD8 clonotypes in ibrutinib-treated CLL. Whole-study findings and limits: A rise in clonality was seen at ibrutinib response, and a fall back toward baseline was seen at progression. Shared public clonotypes were rare, and on treatment they either got smaller or stayed the same.

Per germline, CDR1 WSHSY and CDR2 SAAADI. Losses at the gene ends were 4 bases for V and 0 bases for J; bases not matched to a gene: 2. This CDR3 is built from 15 residues. On this clone itself: Its target is not known.

Libraries were prepared by immunoSEQ multiplex PCR; TCRdb keeps only in-frame clonotypes and omits some of them. The table records 300,000 to 400,000 clones, roughly 67% of them present only once. The J gene is TRBJ1-3, the V gene TRBV10-2; 8 bases line up with TRBD1. Sequences were derived from PBMCs, sampled after 36 months of ibrutinib treatment. This receptor was obtained from a human donor with chronic lymphocytic leukemia. The chain's CDR3 is CASSGTGISGNTIYF. DNA of the CDR3: TGCGCCAGCAGTGGGACAGGGATCTCTGGAAACACCATATATTTT.